A selection of T cell receptor beta chains follows, all from one sample in a study of blood T cell repertoires in COVID-19. Data came from immunoSEQ multiplex PCR; TCRdb stores just in-frame clones and leaves some out. The repertoire includes under 300,000 clones, around four fifths of them detected once, and around 6.4% sits in the top ten. The sample consisted of peripheral blood. Every receptor here comes from a woman in her sixties with active or convalescent COVID-19. The CDR3 runs from the conserved cysteine through the conserved F or W. The order of the fields is V gene, J gene, D gene, clone size, CDR3 protein, CDR3 DNA. A D gene is named only where the DNA matches it firmly. Size values are once, few and many counts, or a class for expanded clones, and some rows have none.

>TRBV10-3|TRBJ1-2|.|once
CAISAIGGQGYTF
TGTGCCATCAGTGCCATCGGGGGGCAAGGCTACACCTTC
>TRBV7-8|TRBJ2-2|.|.
CASSLAGGGGTTFPGELFF
TGTGCCAGCAGCTTAGCGGGGGGGGGCGGGACTACATTTCCCGGGGAGCTGTTTTTT
>TRBV6-2/TRBV6-3|TRBJ2-1|.|.
CASSSGSLPSYNEQFF
TGTGCCAGCAGTTCGGGTAGCCTGCCCTCCTACAATGAGCAGTTCTTC
>TRBV4-2|TRBJ2-5|.|.
CASSLQGQETQYF
TGTGCCAGCAGCCTGCAGGGACAAGAGACCCAGTACTTC
>TRBV3-1/TRBV3-2|TRBJ1-6|.|.
CASSQGAPALLHF
TGTGCCAGCAGCCAGGGGGCCCCCGCCCTCCTCCACTTT
>TRBV11-2|TRBJ1-3|.|.
CASTKGGVLVPGNTIYF
TGTGCCAGCACCAAGGGGGGGGTACTAGTTCCTGGAAACACCATATATTTT
>TRBV7-3|TRBJ2-2|.|.
CASSFPEGRTNTGELFF
TGTGCCAGCAGCTTCCCTGAGGGGAGGACGAACACCGGGGAGCTGTTTTTT
>TRBV19|TRBJ1-6|TRBD1|.
CASSPYGGGQGASPLHF
TGTGCCAGTAGCCCCTACGGAGGGGGACAGGGGGCTTCACCCCTCCACTTT
>TRBV19|TRBJ1-2|TRBD1|.
CASETTGTYGYTF
TGTGCCAGTGAGACGACAGGGACCTATGGCTACACCTTC
>TRBV6-5|TRBJ2-7|TRBD2|.
CASSNLAGGHMVAF
TGTGCCAGCAGTAACCTAGCGGGAGGCCATATGGTAGCTTTC
>TRBV11-1|TRBJ1-1|TRBD1|few
CASSPDRVNTEAFF
TGTGCCAGCAGCCCGGACAGGGTGAACACTGAAGCTTTCTTT
>TRBV11-3|TRBJ2-7|TRBD1|.
CASSSAPTGQGQYF
TGTGCCAGCAGCTCAGCTCCCACGGGACAGGGACAGTACTTC
>TRBV30|TRBJ2-2|TRBD2|.
CAWSASGFTGELFF
TGTGCCTGGAGTGCTAGCGGATTCACCGGGGAGCTGTTTTTT
>TRBV10-3|TRBJ2-5|TRBD2|.
CAISESRLAGPSGETQYF
TGTGCCATCAGTGAGTCGAGGCTAGCGGGGCCATCTGGGGAGACCCAGTACTTC
>TRBV11-3|TRBJ1-4|TRBD1|.
CASSFGYENRGLREKLFF
TGTGCCAGCAGCTTTGGATACGAGAACAGGGGTTTGCGTGAAAAACTGTTTTTT
>TRBV10-2|TRBJ1-1|.|once
CASSESPQGLNTEAFF
TGCGCCAGCAGTGAATCCCCCCAGGGTTTGAACACTGAAGCTTTCTTT
>TRBV6-5|TRBJ2-5|.|.
CASRRVTGETQYF
TGTGCCAGCAGACGCGTTACAGGCGAGACCCAGTACTTC
>TRBV5-6|TRBJ2-3|TRBD2|.
CASSRLAGEGDTQYF
TGTGCCAGCAGCCGACTAGCGGGGGAGGGGGATACGCAGTATTTT
>TRBV19|TRBJ1-1|TRBD1|.
CASSPGTGIFGTEAFF
TGTGCCAGTAGTCCGGGGACAGGGATATTCGGCACTGAAGCTTTCTTT
>TRBV6-6|TRBJ2-3|TRBD2|.
CASTNGGSGGTDTQYF
TGTGCCAGCACCAACGGGGGGTCAGGCGGCACAGATACGCAGTATTTT
>TRBV5-1|TRBJ1-1|.|.
CASSTPASGTEAFF
TGCGCCAGCAGCACCCCGGCGAGCGGCACTGAAGCTTTCTTT
>TRBV6-5|TRBJ2-5|.|.
CASSYVGGETQYF
TGTGCCAGCAGTTACGTTGGGGGGGAGACCCAGTACTTC
>TRBV7-2|TRBJ2-2|TRBD1|.
CASSSGTGMGTGELFF
TGTGCCAGCAGCTCAGGGACAGGGATGGGTACCGGGGAGCTGTTTTTT
>TRBV30|TRBJ2-1|TRBD2|.
CAWRDREGRSSYNEQFF
TGTGCCTGGAGGGATAGGGAGGGGAGAAGCTCCTACAATGAGCAGTTCTTC
>TRBV28|TRBJ2-3|.|.
CASRLVGTDTQYF
TGTGCCAGCCGACTAGTGGGAACAGATACGCAGTATTTT
>TRBV18|TRBJ2-3|.|once
CASSLRADSTDTQYF
TGTGCCAGCTCACTGAGGGCAGACTCCACAGATACGCAGTATTTT
>TRBV7-8|TRBJ2-7|TRBD2|.
CASSSGGSGLTYEQYF
TGTGCCAGCAGCTCCGGGGGTAGCGGGCTCACCTACGAGCAGTACTTC
>TRBV5-1|TRBJ1-2|TRBD1|.
CASSSQSTGNGYTF
TGCGCCAGCAGCTCCCAGTCGACAGGGAATGGCTACACCTTC
>TRBV7-9|TRBJ2-1|TRBD2|.
CASSLESPPSGGYNEQFF
TGTGCCAGCAGCCTAGAGTCGCCTCCTAGCGGGGGCTACAATGAGCAGTTCTTC
>TRBV5-1|TRBJ1-3|TRBD1|once
CASSLTGQGGGNTIYF
TGCGCCAGCAGCCTAACGGGACAGGGCGGTGGAAACACCATATATTTT
>TRBV6-5|TRBJ2-1|.|.
CASSRLAYNEQFF
TGTGCCAGCAGTAGACTAGCCTACAATGAGCAGTTCTTC
>TRBV7-9|TRBJ2-3|TRBD2|.
CASSLGSGGADTQYF
TGTGCCAGCAGCTTAGGTAGCGGGGGGGCAGATACGCAGTATTTT
>TRBV27|TRBJ2-1|.|.
CASSPDTPSYNEQFF
TGTGCCAGCAGTCCGGACACGCCCTCCTACAATGAGCAGTTCTTC
>TRBV24-1|TRBJ1-2|.|.
CATSDDRSVYGYTF
TGTGCCACCAGTGATGACAGGTCGGTCTATGGCTACACCTTC
>TRBV15|TRBJ2-5|.|.
CATSRDMGGGLVTQYF
TGTGCCACCAGCAGAGATATGGGGGGGGGCTTGGTGACCCAGTACTTC
>TRBV4-2|TRBJ2-5|.|.
CASSQGQGPQYF
TGTGCCAGCAGCCAAGGTCAGGGTCCCCAGTACTTC
>TRBV5-5|TRBJ1-5|.|once
CASSPWPGGDQPQHF
TGTGCCAGCAGCCCCTGGCCGGGGGGTGATCAGCCCCAGCATTTT
>TRBV29-1|TRBJ2-3|.|once
CSVRGPTDTQYF
TGCAGCGTTCGGGGTCCCACAGATACGCAGTATTTT
>TRBV10-3|TRBJ2-5|.|.
CAISEGRGETQYF
TGTGCCATCAGTGAGGGAAGGGGAGAGACCCAGTACTTC
>TRBV5-4|TRBJ2-2|.|.
CASSLLGGAGELFF
TGTGCCAGCAGCTTGTTGGGAGGTGCCGGGGAGCTGTTTTTT
>TRBV11-2|TRBJ2-6|.|.
CASSLFGSNVLTF
TGTGCCAGCAGCTTATTCGGGAGCAACGTCCTGACTTTC
>TRBV5-1|TRBJ1-1|TRBD1|.
CASSLQGTGGGNTEAFF
TGCGCCAGCAGCTTGCAGGGGACAGGGGGCGGAAACACTGAAGCTTTCTTT
>TRBV11-2|TRBJ2-4|TRBD1|.
CASSRTGTKNIQYF
TGTGCCAGCAGCCGGACAGGGACCAAAAACATTCAGTACTTC
>TRBV19|TRBJ2-1|TRBD1|.
CASSIQGAPGEQFF
TGTGCCAGTAGTATCCAGGGGGCGCCGGGTGAGCAGTTCTTC
>TRBV2|TRBJ2-3|TRBD2|.
CASSYRLAGGRRGTDTQYF
TGTGCCAGCAGTTACCGACTAGCGGGAGGGAGGAGGGGCACAGATACGCAGTATTTT
>TRBV10-3|TRBJ1-1|TRBD1|.
CAINTGGSEAFF
TGTGCCATCAATACAGGGGGCTCTGAAGCTTTCTTT
>TRBV5-1|TRBJ1-1|.|.
CASSFGGAGTEAFF
TGCGCCAGCAGTTTCGGCGGGGCGGGTACTGAAGCTTTCTTT
>TRBV4-1|TRBJ1-2|.|once
CASSLSTGRYGYTF
TGCGCCAGCAGCCTCTCGACAGGAAGGTATGGCTACACCTTC
>TRBV28|TRBJ2-1|TRBD1|.
CASSTGTGVNEQFF
TGTGCCAGCAGCACCGGGACAGGGGTCAATGAGCAGTTCTTC
>TRBV7-8|TRBJ1-4|.|.
CASSLGRGVGEKLFF
TGTGCCAGCAGCTTAGGCCGCGGGGTAGGGGAAAAACTGTTTTTT
>TRBV12-3/TRBV12-4|TRBJ2-5|.|.
CASSSPGETQYF
TGTGCCAGCAGTAGTCCGGGGGAGACCCAGTACTTC
>TRBV6-5|TRBJ1-2|.|.
CASSYSAGGYGYTF
TGTGCCAGCAGTTACTCGGCGGGGGGCTATGGCTACACCTTC
>TRBV6-5|TRBJ2-2|.|.
CAIPPGTSNTGELFF
TGTGCCATCCCACCCGGGACTTCGAACACCGGGGAGCTGTTTTTT
>TRBV19|TRBJ2-7|TRBD2|few
CASRETSGSSYEQYF
TGTGCCAGTAGAGAGACTAGCGGGAGCTCCTACGAGCAGTACTTC
>TRBV9|TRBJ1-4|.|.
CASTSRWGGKEKLFF
TGTGCCAGCACCAGTAGATGGGGCGGGAAGGAAAAACTGTTTTTT
>TRBV6-2/TRBV6-3|TRBJ2-6|.|.
CASSLLRSGANVLTF
TGTGCCAGCAGTCTTTTGCGTTCTGGGGCCAACGTCCTGACTTTC